What follows are 28 T cell receptor beta chains derived from one specimen sequenced in a study of OX40 agonist ivuxolimab in advanced cancers. The data were produced by immunoSEQ multiplex PCR, yet TCRdb's version contains in-frame clones alone and is incomplete. The data contain some 76,000 clones, around four fifths of them singletons. Sample: CD4+ or CD8+ T cells sorted from blood, taken in a trial of the OX40 agonist ivuxolimab. The receptor source for this set is an adult with an advanced solid tumor such as melanoma, head and neck, liver or kidney cancer.

This chain joins TRBV19 and TRBJ2-5; TRBD2 aligns across 9 bases. The closer fit of TRBJ2-7 to the DNA end suggests the J call may be wrong. The CDR3 runs 13 residues. The germline V gene has CDR1 LNHDA and CDR2 SQIVND (reference sequence). The DNA for the CDR3 is TGTGCCACACGCGGGGGGGCGAGTTACGAGCAGTACTTC. Translation gives CATRGGASYEQYF.

The rearrangement links TRBV11-2 to TRBJ1-3; D is undetermined. Germline V gives CDR1 SGHAT, CDR2 FQNNGV. CDR3 length equals 11 residues. Trimming cost V 5 bases and J 8 bases, with 7 bases left between them. CDR3: CASSIGDTIYF. In DNA, the CDR3 is TGTGCCAGCAGCATTGGGGACACCATATATTTT.

V gene TRBV27 combines with J gene TRBJ2-1; D ambiguous. The germline V gene encodes CDR1 MNHEY and CDR2 SMNVEV (reference sequence). Trimming left V 4 bases short and J 10 bases short, with 8 bases between. The CDR3 has 11 amino acids. The CDR3 nucleotides are TGTGCCAGCAGTTCCGTGATGGAGCAGTTCTTC. Translated: CASSSVMEQFF.

The genes are TRBV5-4 and TRBJ2-2; 9 bases fit TRBD1. CDR3 length: 16 amino acids. Germline CDR1 SGHNT, CDR2 YYREEE (reference sequence). V lost 4 bases and J lost 7; bases outside the gene matches: 11. CDR3 coding DNA: TGTGCCAGCAGCCAAACAGGGGGCGCCCCGATCGGGGAGCTGTTTTTT. Translating it yields CASSQTGGAPIGELFF.

The genes are TRBV6-4 and TRBJ1-2; TRBD1 matches at 8 bases. Germline values: CDR1 MRHNA, CDR2 SNTAGT. Unmatched junction bases numbered 21, after V lost 9 bases and J lost 6 bases. This CDR3 has 17 amino acids. The chain's CDR3 is CARSRESGTGSLDGYTF. As DNA, the CDR3 is TGTGCCAGGAGCCGAGAATCCGGGACAGGCTCATTGGATGGCTACACCTTC.

The chain recombines TRBV10-3 with TRBJ1-5; 9 bases align to TRBD1. Germline assignment: CDR1 ENHRY and CDR2 SYGVKD. V shed 6 bases, J shed 5 bases, and the junction held 5 bases outside the gene matches. The CDR3 has 14 amino acids. In DNA, the CDR3 is TGTGCCATCAGACGACAGGGGGTGGATCAGCCCCAGCATTTT. Protein: CAIRRQGVDQPQHF.

The V and J genes are TRBV5-1 and TRBJ2-2, with a weak D call TRBD1 (6 bases). Looked up from germline, CDR1 is SGHRS and CDR2 is YFSETQ. V lost 3 bases and J 6 bases, leaving 9 bases between the germline ends. The CDR3 length is 13 residues. The CDR3 DNA reads TGCGCCAGCAGCTCACAGGGTCCCGGGGAGCTGTTTTTT. This sequence encodes CASSSQGPGELFF.

This sequence joins TRBV9 and TRBJ2-3, with unresolved D. Looked up from germline, CDR1 is SGDLS and CDR2 is YYNGEE. The CDR3 totals 14 residues. The ends were cut back, 0 bases at V and 3 bases at J, with 8 bases in the middle. The CDR3 is CASSVDPGTDTQYF. CDR3 nucleotides: TGTGCCAGCAGCGTAGACCCGGGTACAGATACGCAGTATTTT.

This chain connects TRBV19 to TRBJ1-5, with a weak D call TRBD1 (5 bases). From germline, CDR1 is LNHDA and CDR2 SQIVND (reference sequence). The CDR3 contains 15 residues. The V end lost 5 bases, the J end lost 0 bases, and 11 bases lay between the germline ends. The CDR3 region is CASSPRGASNQPQHF. CDR3 bases: TGTGCCAGTAGTCCAAGGGGCGCTAGCAATCAGCCCCAGCATTTT.

This rearrangement joins TRBV7-9 to TRBJ2-2; D perhaps matches TRBD2 (6 bases). V dropped 1 base and J dropped 3 bases, with 12 bases sitting between them. Germline values: CDR1 SEHNR, CDR2 FQNEAQ (reference sequence). CDR3 size: 16 residues. CDR3 DNA sequence: TGTGCCAGCAGCTTAGGTATCAGGGAGGACACCGGGGAGCTGTTTTTT. Protein: CASSLGIREDTGELFF.

The chain has TRBV28 and TRBJ2-7, with 9 bases aligning to TRBD1. CDR1 is MDHEN, CDR2 SYDVKM, per germline. The CDR3 contains 14 residues. Trimming took 8 bases from V and 4 from J; bases not matched to a gene: 9. CDR3 coding DNA: TGTGCCAGCGACGGACAGGGGAGCGGGTACGAGCAGTACTTC. Translated: CASDGQGSGYEQYF.

The chain links TRBV7-3 to TRBJ2-1, with D tentatively TRBD2 (7 bases). Germline V gene lookup returns CDR1 SGHTA and CDR2 FQGTGA. This CDR3 is 16 amino acids long. V lost 7 bases and J 3 bases, leaving 19 bases between the germline ends. The chain's CDR3 is CASTPRGGTRYNEQFF. The CDR3 region has the DNA TGTGCCAGCACCCCTAGGGGGGGGACTCGCTACAATGAGCAGTTCTTC.

This clone was found a few times. The chain has TRBV7-9 and TRBJ1-1; no clear D gene. Germline assignment: CDR1 SEHNR and CDR2 FQNEAQ (reference sequence). V gave up 5 bases and J gave up 4 bases, with 20 bases separating them. This CDR3 spans 16 amino acids. The CDR3 here is CASSPQPGVEGTEAFF. DNA for the CDR3: TGTGCCAGCAGCCCCCAACCTGGGGTTGAAGGCACTGAAGCTTTCTTT.

This clone was detected only once. The V and J genes are TRBV7-9 and TRBJ1-4; unclear D gene. CDR3 length: 13 amino acids. CDR1 SEHNR and CDR2 FQNEAQ come from the germline V gene (reference sequence). V was trimmed by 5 bases and J by 6 bases, leaving 10 bases between them. CDR3 coding DNA: TGTGCCAGCAGCGTCGGACGGGATGAAAAACTGTTTTTT. Residues: CASSVGRDEKLFF.

The rearrangement links TRBV9 to TRBJ2-2; D is tentatively TRBD1 or TRBD2 (5 bases each). The length of the CDR3 is 16 residues. Trimming shortened V by 7 bases and J by 0 bases, and 16 bases separated the two germline ends. CDR1 is SGDLS, CDR2 YYNGEE, per germline. CDR3 residues: CASSGPGRTNTGELFF. CDR3 nucleotide sequence: TGTGCCAGCTCCGGACCGGGACGGACGAACACCGGGGAGCTGTTTTTT.

The chain recombines TRBV14 with TRBJ2-7, with D unclear. Trimming took 5 bases from V and 2 from J, leaving 13 bases between them. The germline CDR1 and CDR2 sequences are SGHDN and FVKESK. The CDR3 runs 14 residues. CDR3: CASSRYRTTYEQYF. The CDR3 coding sequence is TGTGCCAGCAGCAGGTACCGGACCACCTACGAGCAGTACTTC.

The V call is TRBV29-1, the J call TRBJ2-7; possible D gene TRBD1, 5 bases. The CDR3 is made up of 11 amino acids. V was pared by 6 bases and J by 9 bases, with 15 bases between. The germline gives CDR1 SQVTM, CDR2 ANQGSEA. The CDR3 DNA follows: TGCAGCGTCGAACAGGTCGCTGGGCAGTACTTC. This translates into CSVEQVAGQYF.

The chain carries TRBV30 and TRBJ2-1; D unclear. This CDR3 spans 12 amino acids. Between the trimmed V and J ends, which lost 1 base and 9 bases, there was a span of 10 bases. Per germline, CDR1 GTSNPN and CDR2 SVGIG (reference sequence). The CDR3 spells CAWSEGLREQFF. In DNA form, the CDR3 reads TGTGCCTGGAGTGAAGGGTTGCGTGAGCAGTTCTTC.

This rearrangement joins TRBV28 to TRBJ2-3, with 8 bases that match TRBD2. The CDR3 sequence is 15 residues long. V shed 4 bases, J shed 1 base, and the junction held 4 bases outside the gene matches. Germline assignment: CDR1 MDHEN and CDR2 SYDVKM. The chain's CDR3 is CASSSGGRGTDTQYF. Written as DNA, the CDR3 is TGTGCCAGCAGTTCGGGGGGGCGCGGCACAGATACGCAGTATTTT.

This sequence joins TRBV11-3 and TRBJ2-2; a weak D match, TRBD2 (6 bases). The CDR3 length is 16 residues. The V gene's germline CDR1 is SGHNT and CDR2 YENEEA. With 5 bases removed from V and 3 bases from J, the gap between germline ends came to 16 bases. The CDR3 bases are TGTGCCAGCAGCCTAACTCGACTAGGGCACACCGGGGAGCTGTTTTTT. Translation gives CASSLTRLGHTGELFF.

This clone was seen just once. The rearrangement links TRBV7-2 to TRBJ2-3; no definite D call. The ends were cut back, 9 bases at V and 2 bases at J, with 18 bases in the middle. The CDR3 runs to 15 residues. Per germline, CDR1 SGHTA and CDR2 FQGNSA. As DNA, the CDR3 is TGTGCCAGTAGACAACACAGCCTAAACACAGATACGCAGTATTTT. Its translation is CASRQHSLNTDTQYF.

This clone has just one count. This chain uses TRBV6-5 with TRBJ2-7, with D possibly TRBD1 on 6 matching bases. The V and J ends lost 5 bases and 0 bases respectively, with 11 bases between them. Germline CDR1 and CDR2: MNHEY and SVGAGI. This CDR3 region has 14 residues. This chain's CDR3 is CASSSRDISYEQYF. DNA for the CDR3: TGTGCCAGCAGTAGTCGGGACATCTCCTACGAGCAGTACTTC.

This clone showed up just a few times. The chain couples TRBV7-2 to TRBJ1-2, with 7 bases aligning to TRBD1. Germline CDR1 and CDR2: SGHTA and FQGNSA. Trimming took 3 bases from V and 4 from J; bases not matched to a gene: 8. This CDR3 is 15 amino acids long. CDR3 region: CASSFPGGKGYGYTF. For the CDR3, the DNA is TGTGCCAGCAGCTTTCCAGGGGGAAAAGGCTATGGCTACACCTTC.

V usage is TRBV7-8 and J usage is TRBJ1-2; D not certain. Germline-derived CDR1 and CDR2 are SGHVS and FQNEAQ. V was cut by 3 bases and J by 8 bases, with 10 bases left in between. The CDR3 is 12 amino acids. CDR3 residues: CASSFDEEGYTF. In DNA form, the CDR3 reads TGTGCCAGCAGCTTCGACGAGGAGGGCTACACCTTC.

The J gene is TRBJ2-2, the V gene TRBV19; no clear D. V lost 7 bases and J lost 4, with 13 bases in between. The germline V gene encodes CDR1 LNHDA and CDR2 SQIVND (reference sequence). This CDR3 contains 14 residues. The CDR3 is CASNTLMGTGELFF. For the CDR3, the DNA is TGTGCCAGTAATACCCTGATGGGCACCGGGGAGCTGTTTTTT. Full variable domain (outside the CDR3, taken from reference TRBV19 and TRBJ2-2): DGGITQSPKYLFRKEGQNVTLSCEQNLNHDAMYWYRQDPGQGLRLIYYSQIVNDFQKGDIAEGYSVSREKKESFPLTVTSAQKNPTAFYLCASNTLMGTGELFFGEGSRLTVL.

The rearrangement uses TRBV19 and TRBJ2-5; 9 positions match TRBD1. Germline CDR1 LNHDA, CDR2 SQIVND (reference sequence). The CDR3 length is 14 residues. Germline trimming cut 6 bases from V and 4 bases from J; bases unmatched to any gene: 6. CDR3 DNA sequence: TGTGCCAGTAGGGACAGGGGCCGGGGAGAGACCCAGTACTTC. Residues: CASRDRGRGETQYF.

The V and J genes are TRBV11-2 and TRBJ2-1, with D hard to call. V was clipped by 0 bases and J by 12 bases, with 12 bases between them. Germline V gene data show CDR1 as SGHAT and CDR2 as FQNNGV. There are 13 residues in the CDR3. CDR3 bases: TGTGCCAGCAGCTTAGATAGAAGGGTGGCGCAGTTCTTC. Encoded protein: CASSLDRRVAQFF.

V gene TRBV30 combines with J gene TRBJ2-2; 9 nucleotides agree with TRBD1. Germline V gives CDR1 GTSNPN, CDR2 SVGIG (reference sequence). The CDR3 spans 16 residues. The V gene end was trimmed by 2 bases and the J gene end by 2 bases; junction bases not matched to a gene: 6. In DNA form, the CDR3 reads TGTGCCTGGAGTCCCGACAGGGGGACCAACACCGGGGAGCTGTTTTTT. It specifies CAWSPDRGTNTGELFF.